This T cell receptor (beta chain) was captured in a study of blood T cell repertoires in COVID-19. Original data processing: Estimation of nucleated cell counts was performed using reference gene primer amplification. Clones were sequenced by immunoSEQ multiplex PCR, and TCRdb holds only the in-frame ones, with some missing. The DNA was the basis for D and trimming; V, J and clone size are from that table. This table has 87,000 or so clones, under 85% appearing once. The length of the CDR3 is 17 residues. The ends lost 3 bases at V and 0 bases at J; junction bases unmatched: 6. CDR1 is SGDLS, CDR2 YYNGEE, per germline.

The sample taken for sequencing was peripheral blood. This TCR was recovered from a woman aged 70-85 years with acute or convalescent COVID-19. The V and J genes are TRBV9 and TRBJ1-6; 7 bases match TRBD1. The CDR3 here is CASSGGTVSSYNSPLHF. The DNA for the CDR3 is TGTGCCAGCAGCGGGGGGACAGTGAGCTCCTATAATTCACCCCTCCACTTT.